The 17 T cell receptor beta chains given below trace back to one sample, sequenced in a study of identical twins. TCRdb re-called the 5' RACE reads with MiXCR, one entry per CDR3 protein. The table records approximately 230,000 distinct CDR3 sequences, 5.5% to 7.5% of them present only once. The sample was also reused in another study, on T cells expressing NK-cell markers.

Sequencing used CD8+ T cells sorted from blood. Receptor source: a woman in her late teens or twenties in good health.

This clonotype came up many times. This chain links TRBV9 with TRBJ2-5; D gene uncertain. V lost 4 bases and J 3 bases, leaving 4 bases between the germline ends. In germline, CDR1 is SGDLS, CDR2 YYNGEE. The CDR3 runs 11 residues. CDR3 sequence: CASSYEETQYF. CDR3 nucleotides: TGTGCCAGCAGCTATGAAGAGACCCAGTACTTC.

This clonotype was observed a handful of times. This sequence joins TRBV20-1 and TRBJ2-7; tentatively, D is TRBD2 (6 bases). The CDR3 is made up of 13 amino acids. V shed 4 bases and J shed 2 bases, with 12 bases lying between them. In germline, CDR1 is DFQATT, CDR2 SNEGSKA (reference sequence). DNA for the CDR3: TGCAGTGCTACAAGCGGGCCTACCTACGAGCAGTACTTC. Amino acids: CSATSGPTYEQYF.

In its sample, this clonotype was seen a few times. The chain uses TRBV6-5 and TRBJ2-1; D unclear. Germline V gene sequence: CDR1 MNHEY, CDR2 SVGAGI. Between the trimmed V and J ends, which lost 0 bases and 12 bases, there was a span of 15 bases. CDR3 size: 14 residues. CDR3 DNA: TGTGCCAGCAGTTACTCGATGCTCGGGCAGGCGCAGTTCTTC. It translates to CASSYSMLGQAQFF.

This clonotype turned up a few times. V and J are TRBV15 and TRBJ2-5; no reliable D call. The CDR3 totals 14 residues. Trimming left V 5 bases short and J 5 bases short, with 15 bases between. The germline CDR1 and CDR2 sequences are LNHNV and YYDKDF (reference sequence). The CDR3 protein is CATSAESLRETQYF. In DNA form, the CDR3 reads TGTGCCACCAGCGCAGAGAGTTTGAGGGAGACCCAGTACTTC.

The V and J genes are TRBV4-3 and TRBJ1-2; 8 nucleotides match TRBD1. Trimming took 1 base from V and 4 from J; bases not matched to a gene: 5. Per the germline V gene, CDR1 is LGHNA and CDR2 is YSLEER. The CDR3 is 15 residues long. The CDR3 region is CASSQGVTGAYGYTF. The DNA of the CDR3 is TGCGCCAGCAGCCAAGGGGTGACAGGGGCCTATGGCTACACCTTC.

This clonotype was seen many times. The chain employs TRBV27 and TRBJ2-1, with 8 nucleotides matching TRBD1. The V segment lost 3 bases and the J segment 1 base; nucleotides outside the gene matches: 5. In germline, CDR1 is MNHEY, CDR2 SMNVEV (reference sequence). This CDR3 spans 16 amino acids. The CDR3 reads CASSFTDRASYNEQFF. Written as DNA, the CDR3 is TGTGCCAGCAGTTTCACGGACAGGGCTTCCTACAATGAGCAGTTCTTC.

This rearrangement joins TRBV4-2 to TRBJ2-7; D possibly corresponds to TRBD1 (5 bases). Germline CDR1 is LGHNA and CDR2 is YNFKEQ. The CDR3 is 17 residues long. V lost 1 base and J lost 1, with 17 bases in between. The CDR3 bases are TGTGCCAGCAGCCAAGGGGGCTTGACAGTCTTTTCCTACGAGCAGTACTTC. Amino acids: CASSQGGLTVFSYEQYF.

In its sample, this clonotype was seen a few times. This rearrangement joins TRBV12-3 or TRBV12-4 to TRBJ1-4; tentative D call: TRBD1 (6 bases). Trimming removed 6 bases from V and 3 bases from J, with 17 bases in between. The CDR3 covers 16 residues. CDR3 bases: TGTGCCAGCAGATTCCCCCGGGGGGCTCCTAATGAAAAACTGTTTTTT. Its translation is CASRFPRGAPNEKLFF.

The V call is TRBV12-3 or TRBV12-4, the J call TRBJ2-7, with TRBD1 matching 7 bases. This CDR3 spans 13 amino acids. V lost 4 bases to trimming and J lost 7 bases; unmatched junction nucleotides: 7. CDR3 sequence (DNA): TGTGCCAGCAGTTCTCCGGGACAGTGGGAGCAGTACTTC. This codes for CASSSPGQWEQYF.

This clonotype showed up just a few times. The J gene is TRBJ1-1, the V gene TRBV5-6; D is unresolved. The length of the CDR3 is 15 residues. Germline CDR1 reads SGHDT; CDR2 reads YYEEEE. V gave up 2 bases and J gave up 1 base, with 12 bases separating them. CDR3 nucleotides: TGTGCCAGCAGCTTCCTTATTGGAGCGAACACTGAAGCTTTCTTT. This encodes CASSFLIGANTEAFF. Variable domain in full (rest from reference TRBV5-6 and TRBJ1-1): DAGVTQSPTHLIKTRGQQVTLRCSPKSGHDTVSWYQQALGQGPQFIFQYYEEEERQRGNFPDRFSGHQFPNYSSELNVNALLLGDSALYLCASSFLIGANTEAFFGQGTRLTVV.

This clonotype was counted many times. CDR3 in amino acids: CATSTIAGVQDNEQFF. The CDR3 DNA is TGTGCCACCAGCACCATAGCGGGAGTCCAGGACAATGAGCAGTTCTTC. The chain links TRBV15 to TRBJ2-1; 9 bases line up with TRBD2. Germline CDR1 LNHNV, CDR2 YYDKDF (reference sequence). V gave up 4 bases and J gave up 5 bases; unmatched junction bases: 9. The CDR3 is 16 residues long.

This clonotype occurred many times. The rearrangement uses TRBV6-5 and TRBJ2-3, with D unresolved. Germline CDR1 is MNHEY and CDR2 is SVGAGI. V lost 0 bases and J 0 bases, leaving 7 bases between the germline ends. This CDR3 is built from 15 residues. This CDR3 reads CASSYSIRSTDTQYF. In nucleotides, the CDR3 is TGTGCCAGCAGTTACTCGATTCGGAGCACAGATACGCAGTATTTT.

The gene calls are TRBV10-3 and TRBJ2-1; the D is unclear. V lost 6 bases, J lost 0 bases, and 15 bases lay in between. Germline CDR1 is ENHRY and CDR2 is SYGVKD. This CDR3 is 16 amino acids long. DNA for the CDR3: TGTGCCATCAGGGCCACCACTCAGAGCTCCTACAATGAGCAGTTCTTC. Translation gives CAIRATTQSSYNEQFF.

The DNA for the CDR3 is TGTGCCAGCAGCTTAGGGGGGAGAGGGACCTACAATGAGCAGTTCTTC. It encodes CASSLGGRGTYNEQFF. This chain uses TRBV7-9 with TRBJ2-1; D is possibly TRBD1 or TRBD2 (5 bases each). Germline V gives CDR1 SEHNR, CDR2 FQNEAQ (reference sequence). CDR3 length equals 16 residues. The V end lost 1 base, the J end lost 2 bases, and 12 bases lay between the germline ends.

The rearrangement uses TRBV20-1 and TRBJ2-7; D remains unclear. The V gene's germline CDR1 is DFQATT and CDR2 SNEGSKA (reference sequence). The ends were cut back, 3 bases at V and 2 bases at J, with 17 bases in the middle. The CDR3 is 15 residues long. CDR3 DNA sequence: TGCAGTGCTAGTTCTCAACCGGGTTCTCCCTACGAGCAGTACTTC. Protein sequence: CSASSQPGSPYEQYF.

This clonotype was recorded many times. The V gene is TRBV5-5, the J gene TRBJ2-1, with D uncertain. This CDR3 is 10 amino acids long. The V gene's germline CDR1 is SGHKS and CDR2 YYEKEE (reference sequence). The V end was cut by 0 bases, the J end by 9 bases, with 1 base between. The CDR3 nucleotides are TGTGCCAGCAGCTTGGGTGAGCAGTTCTTC. Its translation is CASSLGEQFF.

The chain carries TRBV7-9 and TRBJ2-7, with 7 bases that match TRBD2. Unmatched junction bases numbered 12, after V lost 5 bases and J lost 2 bases. CDR3 size: 16 residues. Germline-derived CDR1 and CDR2 are SEHNR and FQNEAQ (reference sequence). CDR3 amino acids: CASSALSGLSAYEQYF. CDR3 sequence (DNA): TGTGCCAGCAGCGCGCTTTCGGGACTATCAGCCTACGAGCAGTACTTC. The whole variable domain, remainder taken from reference TRBV7-9 and TRBJ2-7, is DTGVSQNPRHKITKRGQNVTFRCDPISEHNRLYWYRQTLGQGPEFLTYFQNEAQLEKSRLLSDRFSAERPKGSFSTLEIQRTEQGDSAMYLCASSALSGLSAYEQYFGPGTRLTVT.